This passage covers 31 T cell receptor beta chains from one sample sequenced in a study of cytomegalovirus exposure and HLA in healthy donors (dated by TCRdb to about 2017). The library was made by the immunoSEQ multiplex PCR assay. For the multiplex PCR, a mixture combining 60 forward primers for TCR Vbeta segments and 13 reverse primers for TCR Jbeta segments was used. Sourced from immuneACCESS, this table was stored by TCRdb with only in-frame sequences that have V and J called. A share of the clones is absent; for the studies checked, an unresolved V gene accounts for under half, and the remainder has no known explanation. The sample data list roughly 250,000 clones, and approximately 80% of these were observed just once. The ten largest clones take up roughly 0.31% of the sample. Specimen: PBMCs. The receptors stem from a girl aged 2 to 9 in good health and CMV-seronegative.

The rearrangement joins TRBV29-1 to TRBJ1-3, with 7 positions matching TRBD1. Per germline, CDR1 SQVTM and CDR2 ANQGSEA. V trimming: 2 bases; J trimming: 3 bases; junction bases outside the gene matches: 4. The CDR3 covers 14 residues. The CDR3 coding sequence is TGCAGCGTTGAATCAGGGGGGATTGGAAACACCATATATTTT. This translates into CSVESGGIGNTIYF.

The chain has TRBV28 and TRBJ1-5, with D possibly TRBD1 on 5 matching bases. The length of the CDR3 is 16 residues. Germline V gene data show CDR1 as MDHEN and CDR2 as SYDVKM. Trimming removed 1 base at V and 1 base at J, with 11 bases between. The CDR3 sequence is CASSLFTGESNQPQHF. Written as DNA, the CDR3 is TGTGCCAGCAGTTTATTTACAGGTGAAAGCAATCAGCCCCAGCATTTT.

This chain links TRBV2 with TRBJ1-1, with a weak D call TRBD1 (6 bases). The V end lost 6 bases, the J end lost 2 bases, and 25 bases lay between the germline ends. CDR1 and CDR2 (germline): SNHLY, FYNNEI. CDR3 size: 18 residues. DNA for the CDR3: TGTGCCAGCAGGGGAGCAGGGGTCTCATCTAGAGGAAACACTGAAGCTTTCTTT. Amino acid sequence: CASRGAGVSSRGNTEAFF. The variable domain in full, with the rest retrieved from reference TRBV2 and TRBJ1-1, is EPEVTQTPSHQVTQMGQEVILRCVPISNHLYFYWYRQILGQKVEFLVSFYNNEISEKSEIFDDQFSVERPDGSNFTLKIRSTKLEDSAMYFCASRGAGVSSRGNTEAFFGQGTRLTVV.

This chain uses TRBV6-5 with TRBJ2-7; D perhaps matches TRBD2 (5 bases). The CDR3 runs to 13 residues. Germline assignment: CDR1 MNHEY and CDR2 SVGAGI. Trimming cost V 6 bases and J 3 bases, with 12 bases left between them. The CDR3 DNA is TGTGCCAGCAGCAATGGAGGCTTCTACGAGCAGTACTTC. Amino acid sequence: CASSNGGFYEQYF.

The chain recombines TRBV5-6 with TRBJ2-7, with D perhaps matching TRBD1 (6 bases). This CDR3 contains 13 residues. Trimming took 5 bases from V and 3 from J, leaving 12 bases between them. Per germline, CDR1 SGHDT and CDR2 YYEEEE. The CDR3 loop reads CASSKDRDYEQYF. As DNA, the CDR3 is TGTGCCAGCAGTAAGGACAGAGACTACGAGCAGTACTTC. Supplemented by reference TRBV5-6 and TRBJ2-7, the full variable domain reads DAGVTQSPTHLIKTRGQQVTLRCSPKSGHDTVSWYQQALGQGPQFIFQYYEEEERQRGNFPDRFSGHQFPNYSSELNVNALLLGDSALYLCASSKDRDYEQYFGPGTRLTVT.

The chain links TRBV30 to TRBJ1-5; possible D gene TRBD1, 6 bases. Trimming shortened V by 5 bases and J by 1 base, and 15 bases separated the two germline ends. Germline V gives CDR1 GTSNPN, CDR2 SVGIG (reference sequence). CDR3 length equals 15 residues. The CDR3 region is CAWGGGGSSNQPQHF. In DNA, the CDR3 is TGTGCCTGGGGTGGAGGGGGATCGAGCAATCAGCCCCAGCATTTT.

V gene TRBV15 combines with J gene TRBJ1-1, with TRBD1 as a possible D gene (5 bases). Germline loops: CDR1 LNHNV, CDR2 YYDKDF (reference sequence). This CDR3 is built from 16 residues. Trimming removed 5 bases from V and 1 base from J, with 17 bases in between. CDR3 nucleotide sequence: TGTGCCACCAGCGGATTCCAGGGTATGGGGAACACTGAAGCTTTCTTT. Protein: CATSGFQGMGNTEAFF.

This chain connects TRBV6-1 to TRBJ1-1, with 11 positions matching TRBD1. Germline loops: CDR1 MNHNS, CDR2 SASEGT. CDR3 size: 14 residues. V dropped 8 bases and J dropped 4; count of bases not matched to a gene: 6. DNA of the CDR3: TGTGCCAGCGGACAGGGGGCGCGGGGCACTGAAGCTTTCTTT. This sequence encodes CASGQGARGTEAFF.

The genes are TRBV5-1 and TRBJ2-1; 7 bases are a match to TRBD2. Losses at the gene ends were 0 bases for V and 3 bases for J; bases not matched to a gene: 9. The CDR3 sequence is 17 residues long. CDR1 is SGHRS and CDR2 is YFSETQ in the germline V gene. For the CDR3, the DNA is TGCGCCAGCAGCTTGGATAAAAGCGGGATTGTCTACAATGAGCAGTTCTTC. The encoded protein is CASSLDKSGIVYNEQFF.

This clone was seen a single time. V is TRBV28 and J is TRBJ1-6, with D uncertain. CDR3 length: 15 residues. Trimming shortened V by 1 base and J by 7 bases, and 11 bases separated the two germline ends. The germline V gene encodes CDR1 MDHEN and CDR2 SYDVKM. DNA for the CDR3: TGTGCCAGCAGTTTATTGGGCCCTGGGAATTCACCCCTCCACTTT. This codes for CASSLLGPGNSPLHF.

There are a few counts of this clone. The chain is built from TRBV7-3 and TRBJ1-1, with TRBD1 matching 8 bases. Losses at the gene ends were 3 bases for V and 3 bases for J; bases not matched to a gene: 9. CDR1 is SGHTA, CDR2 FQGTGA, per germline. The CDR3 loop spans 16 amino acids. CDR3 in DNA: TGTGCCAGCAGCTTCGGTACAGGGGGGATATACACTGAAGCTTTCTTT. This encodes CASSFGTGGIYTEAFF. Variable domain in full (rest from reference TRBV7-3 and TRBJ1-1): GAGVSQTPSNKVTEKGKYVELRCDPISGHTALYWYRQSLGQGPEFLIYFQGTGAADDSGLPNDRFFAVRPEGSVSTLKIQRTERGDSAVYLCASSFGTGGIYTEAFFGQGTRLTVV.

The rearrangement uses TRBV19 and TRBJ1-1; D ambiguous. V dropped 3 bases and J dropped 1 base, with 6 bases sitting between them. CDR3 length equals 13 residues. Germline lookup yields CDR1 LNHDA and CDR2 SQIVND (reference sequence). CDR3 protein: CASSIGRNTEAFF. The CDR3 DNA reads TGTGCCAGTAGTATTGGGAGGAACACTGAAGCTTTCTTT.

V is TRBV7-9 and J is TRBJ2-3, with TRBD1 matching over 8 bases. The CDR3 is made up of 16 amino acids. The germline CDR1 and CDR2 sequences are SEHNR and FQNEAQ (reference sequence). The V segment lost 5 bases and the J segment 5 bases; nucleotides outside the gene matches: 12. CDR3 bases: TGTGCCAGCAGCGAGAGGGGACAGGCGCTTAGAGATACGCAGTATTTT. Its protein product is CASSERGQALRDTQYF.

The V and J genes are TRBV29-1 and TRBJ2-7, with 8 bases that match TRBD2. The germline gives CDR1 SQVTM, CDR2 ANQGSEA. The CDR3 runs 10 residues. The CDR3 sequence: CPGGPYEQYF. The CDR3 region has the DNA TGCCCGGGAGGGCCCTACGAGCAGTACTTC.

This clone has only one observation. The rearrangement joins TRBV9 to TRBJ1-1; unclear D gene. The germline V gene encodes CDR1 SGDLS and CDR2 YYNGEE. The CDR3 consists of 13 residues. V shed 2 bases and J shed 5 bases, with 10 bases lying between them. CDR3 sequence (DNA): TGTGCCAGCAGCGTGGGAGGGCGTACTGAAGCTTTCTTT. Translating it yields CASSVGGRTEAFF.

The chain has TRBV5-8 and TRBJ1-1; TRBD1 agrees at 9 bases. The germline gives CDR1 SGHTS, CDR2 YDEGEE. With 4 bases clipped from V and 12 bases from J, the junction kept 10 bases outside the gene matches. The CDR3 spans 13 residues. Written as DNA, the CDR3 is TGTGCCAGCAGCCCGGACAGGGGACTTAAGACTTTCTTT. The encoded protein is CASSPDRGLKTFF.

The count of this clone is one. The CDR3 nucleotides are TGTGCCAGCAGCCTATTTACAGGATTGAACACTGAAGCTTTCTTT. Translation gives CASSLFTGLNTEAFF. V usage is TRBV5-6 and J usage is TRBJ1-1; possible D gene TRBD1, 5 bases. Trimming took 4 bases from V and 0 from J, leaving 13 bases between them. From germline, CDR1 is SGHDT and CDR2 YYEEEE. The CDR3 has 15 amino acids.

The chain combines TRBV27 with TRBJ1-2; TRBD1 matches 9 bases. Trimming cost V 5 bases and J 4 bases; bases outside gene matches: 20. Germline assignment: CDR1 MNHEY and CDR2 SMNVEV (reference sequence). This CDR3 region has 19 residues. DNA of the CDR3: TGTGCCAGCAGTGGACGGAACCGGGACAGGGTCTTATCCTTCTATGGCTACACCTTC. This translates into CASSGRNRDRVLSFYGYTF.

The chain recombines TRBV7-3 with TRBJ2-1, with TRBD2 matching over 12 bases. CDR1 is SGHTA, CDR2 FQGTGA, per germline. V shed 10 bases, J shed 3 bases, and the junction held 7 bases outside the gene matches. CDR3 size: 15 residues. CDR3 sequence reads: CATRASGRDYNEQFF. CDR3 nucleotide sequence: TGTGCCACGAGGGCTAGCGGGAGGGACTACAATGAGCAGTTCTTC.

The chain is built from TRBV4-2 and TRBJ1-4; 7 bases line up with TRBD1. V trimming: 1 base; J trimming: 7 bases; junction bases outside the gene matches: 6. The CDR3 is 15 residues long. CDR1 LGHNA and CDR2 YNFKEQ come from the germline V gene. The CDR3 bases are TGTGCCAGCAGCCAAGGACAGGGAATTAGTGAAAAACTGTTTTTT. Protein sequence: CASSQGQGISEKLFF.

This clone was picked up one time. This chain uses TRBV25-1 with TRBJ2-7; 9 positions agree with TRBD1. Germline CDR1 reads MGHDK; CDR2 reads SYGVNS. Trimming at V came to 5 bases and at J to 4 bases, leaving 6 bases not matched to a gene. This CDR3 comprises 14 residues. The CDR3 DNA reads as TGTGCCAGCAGTCTCGGGACAGGGACTTACGAGCAGTACTTC. Translated, it gives CASSLGTGTYEQYF.

The DNA for the CDR3 is TGTGCCAGTAGTATTGGCAGGGTAGAAGCTTTCTTT. This translates into CASSIGRVEAFF. The J gene is TRBJ1-1, the V gene TRBV19; a possible D gene is TRBD1 (5 bases). This CDR3 has 12 amino acids. Trimming removed 3 bases at V and 8 bases at J, with 10 bases between. Germline CDR1 LNHDA, CDR2 SQIVND (reference sequence).

The V gene is TRBV7-8, the J gene TRBJ1-1, with TRBD1 as a possible D gene (5 bases). With 5 bases removed from V and 11 bases from J, the gap between germline ends came to 18 bases. The CDR3 is 13 residues long. Per germline, CDR1 SGHVS and CDR2 FQNEAQ. The chain's CDR3 is CASSPLGGFEAFF. CDR3 DNA sequence: TGTGCCAGCAGCCCACTGGGGGGTTTCGAGGCTTTCTTT.

The sample holds a few counts of this clone. This chain links TRBV4-1 with TRBJ2-2, with 11 bases lining up with TRBD2. Germline-derived CDR1 and CDR2 are MGHRA and YSYEKL. V shed 2 bases and J 7 bases; nucleotides not matched to a gene: 12. The CDR3 sequence is 18 residues long. The CDR3 loop is CASSQLLAGVIDVGELFF. CDR3 coding DNA: TGCGCCAGCAGCCAACTACTAGCGGGAGTCATTGATGTCGGGGAGCTGTTTTTT.

This clone was counted between two and nine times. The chain couples TRBV6-1 to TRBJ2-7, with D unclear. This CDR3 is 15 amino acids long. CDR1 and CDR2 from the germline V gene are MNHNS and SASEGT. V dropped 2 bases and J dropped 2 bases, with 13 bases sitting between them. The CDR3 nucleotides are TGTGCCAGCAGTGAATTCGAGAGTGAAACCTACGAGCAGTACTTC. Its translation: CASSEFESETYEQYF.

The gene calls are TRBV5-6 and TRBJ2-6, with 9 bases identical to TRBD1. The germline CDR1 and CDR2 sequences are SGHDT and YYEEEE. This CDR3 contains 17 residues. V shed 2 bases and J 0 bases; nucleotides not matched to a gene: 3. The CDR3, as DNA: TGTGCCAGCAGCTTAACGACAGGGGGCTCTGGGGCCAACGTCCTGACTTTC. Translated: CASSLTTGGSGANVLTF.

The sample holds a few counts of this clone. The chain combines TRBV19 with TRBJ2-1; D ambiguous. The germline CDR1 and CDR2 sequences are LNHDA and SQIVND (reference sequence). This CDR3 has 13 residues. Trimming left V 3 bases short and J 0 bases short, with 3 bases between. CDR3 residues: CASSINSYNEQFF. As DNA, the CDR3 is TGTGCCAGTAGTATCAACTCCTACAATGAGCAGTTCTTC.

On this clone: Additional DNA sequences in this sample encode the identical CDR3. The V gene is TRBV18, the J gene TRBJ1-5, with unresolved D. Germline V gene lookup returns CDR1 KGHSH and CDR2 LQKENI. V was shortened by 3 bases and J by 5 bases, with 8 bases between the two germline ends. This CDR3 contains 13 residues. CDR3 DNA sequence: TGTGCCAGCTCACCCGGGAGGGATCAGCCCCAGCATTTT. The encoded protein is CASSPGRDQPQHF.

This chain joins TRBV2 and TRBJ2-4, with a possible D match to TRBD1 (6 bases). Germline V gene sequence: CDR1 SNHLY, CDR2 FYNNEI. V gave up 5 bases and J gave up 3 bases, with 14 bases separating them. The CDR3 loop spans 15 amino acids. The CDR3 region has the DNA TGTGCCAGCAGTCCAGTACAGGGTTACAAAAACATTCAGTACTTC. Translation gives CASSPVQGYKNIQYF. Full variable domain (remainder filled in from reference TRBV2 and TRBJ2-4): EPEVTQTPSHQVTQMGQEVILRCVPISNHLYFYWYRQILGQKVEFLVSFYNNEISEKSEIFDDQFSVERPDGSNFTLKIRSTKLEDSAMYFCASSPVQGYKNIQYFGAGTRLSVL.

The V and J genes are TRBV15 and TRBJ2-7, with TRBD2 matching 9 bases. The CDR3 runs to 13 residues. Germline CDR1 reads LNHNV; CDR2 reads YYDKDF (reference sequence). The J segment lost 4 bases and the V segment lost 6 bases, leaving 4 bases of the junction unmatched. The CDR3 sequence: CATSIAGAYEQYF. The CDR3 bases are TGTGCCACCAGTATAGCGGGAGCGTACGAGCAGTACTTC.

The chain links TRBV20-1 to TRBJ2-7, with D tentatively TRBD2 (6 bases). The ends were cut back, 5 bases at V and 6 bases at J, with 8 bases in the middle. The CDR3 length is 10 residues. From germline, CDR1 is DFQATT and CDR2 SNEGSKA (reference sequence). The CDR3, as DNA: TGCAGTGCTGGGGGACTCGAGCAGTACTTC. Its translation: CSAGGLEQYF.